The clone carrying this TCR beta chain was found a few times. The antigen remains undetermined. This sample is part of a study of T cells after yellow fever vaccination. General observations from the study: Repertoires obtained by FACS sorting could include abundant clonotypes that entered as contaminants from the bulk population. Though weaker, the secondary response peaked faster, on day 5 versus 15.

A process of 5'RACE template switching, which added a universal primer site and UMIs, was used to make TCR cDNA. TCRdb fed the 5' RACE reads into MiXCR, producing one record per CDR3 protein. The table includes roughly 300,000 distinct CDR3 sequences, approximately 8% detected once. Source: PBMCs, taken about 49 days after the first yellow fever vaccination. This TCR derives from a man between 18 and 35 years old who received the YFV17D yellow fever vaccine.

CDR3 in amino acids: CASANTGNQETQYF. CDR3 coding DNA: TGTGCCTCGGCCAATACAGGGAACCAAGAGACCCAGTACTTC. The chain links TRBV2 to TRBJ2-5, with a tentative D call TRBD1 (6 bases). Germline V gene lookup returns CDR1 SNHLY and CDR2 FYNNEI. This CDR3 has 14 amino acids. Trimming pared 11 bases from V and 0 bases from J, leaving 16 bases between.